The 13 T cell receptor beta chains listed next were all sequenced from one sample in a study of cytomegalovirus exposure and HLA in healthy donors. The PCR had 60 Vbeta and 13 Jbeta primers. The protocol was immunoSEQ multiplex PCR, while the TCRdb copy is restricted to in-frame clones and leaves out a portion. The profile shows about 59,000 clones, about 69% of them singletons. The sample consisted of PBMCs. All receptors come from a young man in good health and CMV-seropositive.

The gene calls are TRBV19 and TRBJ1-3; no clear D gene. The CDR3 has 14 residues. In germline, CDR1 is LNHDA, CDR2 SQIVND (reference sequence). V lost 3 bases, J lost 3 bases, and 9 bases lay in between. The CDR3 sequence is CASSIGAVGNTIYF. CDR3 DNA: TGTGCCAGTAGTATTGGAGCCGTTGGAAACACCATATATTTT.

V is TRBV9 and J is TRBJ2-5; 12 positions match TRBD1. The CDR3 spans 17 residues. Per the germline V gene, CDR1 is SGDLS and CDR2 is YYNGEE. Germline trimming cut 4 bases from V and 5 bases from J; bases unmatched to any gene: 12. The CDR3 nucleotides read TGTGCCAGCAGCCCACTAACCGGGACAGGGGGCGCGGAGACCCAGTACTTC. This gives the protein CASSPLTGTGGAETQYF.

The chain joins TRBV6-4 to TRBJ2-3; 7 bases match TRBD1. CDR3 size: 17 residues. V was clipped by 0 bases and J by 1 base; unmatched bases: 7. From germline, CDR1 is MRHNA and CDR2 SNTAGT. The CDR3 nucleotides read TGTGCCAGCAGTGACTCGAAGCAGGGGGTTGGCACAGATACGCAGTATTTT. Translated: CASSDSKQGVGTDTQYF.

The rearrangement uses TRBV15 and TRBJ1-4; no firm D call. Germline V CDR1 and CDR2: LNHNV, YYDKDF (reference sequence). V was cut by 1 base and J by 4 bases, with 4 bases left in between. The CDR3 totals 13 residues. Here the CDR3 DNA reads TGTGCCACCAGCAGAGGGAGTAATGAAAAACTGTTTTTT. Amino acid sequence: CATSRGSNEKLFF. Full variable domain (outside the CDR3, taken from reference TRBV15 and TRBJ1-4): DAMVIQNPRYQVTQFGKPVTLSCSQTLNHNVMYWYQQKSSQAPKLLFHYYDKDFNNEADTPDNFQSRRPNTSFCFLDIRSPGLGDTAMYLCATSRGSNEKLFFGSGTQLSVL.

This chain uses TRBV7-9 with TRBJ1-1; tentative D call: TRBD1 (6 bases). V was clipped by 5 bases and J by 1 base, with 14 bases between them. Germline lookup yields CDR1 SEHNR and CDR2 FQNEAQ (reference sequence). The CDR3 has 15 residues. CDR3 in amino acids: CASSPPRTANTEAFF. As DNA, the CDR3 is TGTGCCAGCAGCCCTCCTAGGACAGCGAACACTGAAGCTTTCTTT.

This chain joins TRBV29-1 and TRBJ1-2, with D possibly being TRBD1 (5 bases). V shed 3 bases and J shed 5 bases, with 16 bases lying between them. This CDR3 region has 14 residues. The germline CDR1 and CDR2 sequences are SQVTM and ANQGSEA. The chain's CDR3 is CSVDAPGGGYGYTF. CDR3 nucleotide sequence: TGCAGCGTTGATGCCCCAGGCGGGGGATATGGCTACACCTTC.

The chain couples TRBV13 to TRBJ1-6; weak D call: TRBD1 (5 bases). Per the germline V gene, CDR1 is PRHDT and CDR2 is FYEKMQ (reference sequence). Trimming removed 5 bases at V and 9 bases at J, with 17 bases between. The CDR3 contains 15 residues. The CDR3 here is CASSGNGGSGSPLHF. The CDR3 coding sequence is TGTGCCAGCAGCGGGAACGGGGGATCGGGTTCACCCCTCCACTTT.

This clone was counted a few times. The V gene is TRBV4-2, the J gene TRBJ2-2; D may be TRBD1 (8 bases). Trimming left V 4 bases short and J 7 bases short, with 22 bases between. This CDR3 is 17 amino acids long. Germline V gives CDR1 LGHNA, CDR2 YNFKEQ. CDR3 nucleotides: TGTGCCAGCAGCCTTATAAGGACAGGGAGGGACCTCGGGGAGCTGTTTTTT. Translation gives CASSLIRTGRDLGELFF.

This chain uses TRBV28 with TRBJ2-7, with 7 bases fitting TRBD2. The germline V gene has CDR1 MDHEN and CDR2 SYDVKM. This CDR3 is 13 amino acids long. V was clipped by 6 bases and J by 4 bases; unmatched bases: 6. The CDR3 DNA reads as TGTGCCAGCAGCCGGGGGGACGGTTACGAGCAGTACTTC. Its translation: CASSRGDGYEQYF.

The chain has TRBV5-1 and TRBJ2-5; unclear D gene. Trimming stripped 3 bases from V and 3 bases from J, with 9 bases between. Looked up from germline, CDR1 is SGHRS and CDR2 is YFSETQ. CDR3 length: 13 residues. The CDR3 loop reads CASSSRWEETQYF. In DNA, the CDR3 is TGCGCCAGCAGCTCCAGGTGGGAAGAGACCCAGTACTTC.

V usage is TRBV11-2 and J usage is TRBJ2-3, with 10 bases lining up with TRBD1. The CDR3 length is 15 residues. CDR1 is SGHAT, CDR2 FQNNGV, per germline. V shed 5 bases, J shed 5 bases, and the junction held 7 bases outside the gene matches. The CDR3 coding sequence is TGTGCCAGCAGCCCACGACAGGGGGCTGTAGATACGCAGTATTTT. It yields the protein CASSPRQGAVDTQYF.

This clone appeared once. The chain carries TRBV15 and TRBJ2-5; D may be TRBD1 (5 bases). This CDR3 region has 13 residues. CDR1 and CDR2 from the germline V gene are LNHNV and YYDKDF (reference sequence). V dropped 2 bases and J dropped 6 bases, with 10 bases sitting between them. This chain's CDR3 is CATSRQGGKTQYF. Written as DNA, the CDR3 is TGTGCCACCAGCAGACAGGGTGGGAAGACCCAGTACTTC.

This clone was picked up a small number of times. The V call is TRBV5-1, the J call TRBJ2-5, with 8 positions matching TRBD2. The CDR3 is made up of 16 amino acids. The V gene's germline CDR1 is SGHRS and CDR2 YFSETQ. Trimming took 2 bases from V and 5 from J; bases not matched to a gene: 11. CDR3 nucleotide sequence: TGCGCCAGCAGCTTCCAGGGCGGGGGGCAAGGGGAGACCCAGTACTTC. Its protein is CASSFQGGGQGETQYF. Together with reference TRBV5-1 and TRBJ2-5, the CDR3 gives the full variable domain: KAGVTQTPRYLIKTRGQQVTLSCSPISGHRSVSWYQQTPGQGLQFLFEYFSETQRNKGNFPGRFSGRQFSNSRSEMNVSTLELGDSALYLCASSFQGGGQGETQYFGPGTRLLVL.